The sequence of this TCR beta chain was determined in a study of early T cells in non-severe SARS-CoV-2 infection. On the study more broadly: Chains stayed unpaired after sequencing of bulk RNA from unsorted whole blood. Overall study results and limits: Lookups in VDJdb leaned toward anti-spike CD8 responses and missed private and CD4 specificities.

V was shortened by 5 bases and J by 3 bases, with 16 bases between the two germline ends. The CDR3 contains 15 residues. CDR1 is SNHLY, CDR2 FYNNEI, per germline. Using its own MiXCR run on the 5' RACE reads, TCRdb lists one record per CDR3 protein. The sample consists of over 55,000 distinct CDR3 sequences, 9.5% to 15% of them appearing once. This clonotype was counted a few times. Its antigen is still unknown. The clonotype comes from an adult who was a healthcare worker with PCR-confirmed SARS-CoV-2 infection or an uninfected control (not recorded which). The material was whole blood, obtained at baseline. V usage is TRBV2 and J usage is TRBJ1-2, with D hard to call. Written as DNA, the CDR3 is TGTGCCAGCAGTTCCCCCCGGAACCAGGACTATGGCTACACCTTC. This encodes CASSSPRNQDYGYTF.